These 5 T cell receptor beta chains were sequenced from one sample in a study of shared clonotypes between healthy human individuals. The repertoire was sequenced with immunoSEQ multiplex PCR; TCRdb's copy has only in-frame clones and lacks some. The sample records 650,000 to 700,000 clones, about 92% being singletons. Sample: memory CD8+ T cells from PBMCs. Described subset: CD45RO+ cells pooled with CCR7-negative TemRA cells. Source of these receptors: a man younger than 30 in good health. Some clones in this sample may be carry-over from other donors' samples.

The chain combines TRBV2 with TRBJ2-1; 9 nucleotides line up with TRBD2. V dropped 4 bases and J dropped 5; count of bases not matched to a gene: 9. Germline V lookup: CDR1 SNHLY, CDR2 FYNNEI. This CDR3 region has 16 residues. CDR3 loop: CASSVGAGGWDNEQFF. In DNA, the CDR3 is TGTGCCAGCAGTGTCGGAGCGGGAGGTTGGGACAATGAGCAGTTCTTC.

This clone was observed at least ten times. The sample holds other DNA sequences that translate to the same CDR3. The chain uses TRBV5-1 and TRBJ2-7, with 11 bases that match TRBD1. Trimming cost V 0 bases and J 3 bases; bases outside gene matches: 2. Germline loops: CDR1 SGHRS, CDR2 YFSETQ. CDR3 length equals 15 residues. Here the CDR3 reads CASSLVGTGGYEQYF. CDR3 DNA: TGCGCCAGCAGCTTGGTAGGGACAGGGGGCTACGAGCAGTACTTC.

The chain recombines TRBV11-2 with TRBJ2-1, with 12 nucleotides matching TRBD2. The CDR3 totals 16 residues. Germline CDR1 and CDR2: SGHAT and FQNNGV. The V segment lost 4 bases and the J segment 2 bases; nucleotides outside the gene matches: 3. This CDR3 reads CASSSGLAGTYNEQFF. The CDR3 nucleotides are TGTGCCAGCAGCTCCGGACTAGCGGGGACCTACAATGAGCAGTTCTTC.

This sequence joins TRBV19 and TRBJ2-7, with 8 bases that match TRBD1. Germline-derived CDR1 and CDR2 are LNHDA and SQIVND (reference sequence). Germline trimming cut 6 bases from V and 4 bases from J; bases unmatched to any gene: 5. The CDR3 consists of 13 residues. CDR3 loop: CASRPNRGYEQYF. CDR3 coding DNA: TGTGCCAGTAGACCCAACAGGGGGTACGAGCAGTACTTC.

This chain links TRBV6-1 with TRBJ1-2, with D maybe TRBD1 (5 bases). Germline CDR1 reads MNHNS; CDR2 reads SASEGT. V lost 0 bases and J 12 bases, leaving 14 bases between the germline ends. The CDR3 spans 13 residues. The CDR3 sequence: CASSEAWLVGDTF. The CDR3 coding sequence is TGTGCCAGCAGTGAAGCGTGGTTGGTGGGGGACACCTTC.